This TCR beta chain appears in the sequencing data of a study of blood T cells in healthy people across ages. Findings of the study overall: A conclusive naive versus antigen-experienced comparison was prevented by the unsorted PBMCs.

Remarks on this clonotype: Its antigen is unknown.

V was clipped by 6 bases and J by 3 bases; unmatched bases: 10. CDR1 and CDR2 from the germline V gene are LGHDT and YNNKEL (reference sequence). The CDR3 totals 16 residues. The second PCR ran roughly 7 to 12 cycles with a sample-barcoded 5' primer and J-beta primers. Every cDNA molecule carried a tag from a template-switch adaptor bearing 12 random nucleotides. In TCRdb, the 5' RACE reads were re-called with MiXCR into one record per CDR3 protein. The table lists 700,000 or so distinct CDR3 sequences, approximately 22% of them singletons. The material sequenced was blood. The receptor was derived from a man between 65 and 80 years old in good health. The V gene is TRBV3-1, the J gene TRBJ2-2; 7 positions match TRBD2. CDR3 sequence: CASRWGPGGDTGELFF. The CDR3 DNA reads TGTGCCAGCAGATGGGGCCCGGGAGGTGACACCGGGGAGCTGTTTTTT. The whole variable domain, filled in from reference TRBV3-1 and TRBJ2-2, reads DTAVSQTPKYLVTQMGNDKSIKCEQNLGHDTMYWYKQDSKKFLKIMFSYNNKELIINETVPNRFSPKSPDKAHLNLHINSLELGDSAVYFCASRWGPGGDTGELFFGEGSRLTVL.